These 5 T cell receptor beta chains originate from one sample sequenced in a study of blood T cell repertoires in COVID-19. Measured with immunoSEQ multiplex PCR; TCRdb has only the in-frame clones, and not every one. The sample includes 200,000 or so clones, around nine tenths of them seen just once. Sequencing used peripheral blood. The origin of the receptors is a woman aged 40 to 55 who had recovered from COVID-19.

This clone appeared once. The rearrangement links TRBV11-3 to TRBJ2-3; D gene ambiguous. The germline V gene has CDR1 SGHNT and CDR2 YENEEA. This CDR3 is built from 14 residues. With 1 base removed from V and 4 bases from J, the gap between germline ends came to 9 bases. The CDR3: CASSLGSPPDTQYF. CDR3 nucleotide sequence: TGTGCCAGCAGCTTAGGTAGTCCCCCAGATACGCAGTATTTT.

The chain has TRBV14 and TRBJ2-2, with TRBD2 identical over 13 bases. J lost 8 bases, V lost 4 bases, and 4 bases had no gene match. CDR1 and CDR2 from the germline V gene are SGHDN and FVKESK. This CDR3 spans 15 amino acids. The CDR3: CASSLGLAGVGELFF. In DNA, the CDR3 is TGTGCCAGCAGCCTAGGACTAGCGGGAGTAGGGGAGCTGTTTTTT.

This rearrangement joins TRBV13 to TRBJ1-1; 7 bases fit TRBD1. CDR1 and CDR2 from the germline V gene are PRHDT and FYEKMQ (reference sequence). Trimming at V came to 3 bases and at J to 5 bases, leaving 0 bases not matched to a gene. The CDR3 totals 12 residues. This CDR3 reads CASSLGQTEAFF. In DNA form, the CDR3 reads TGTGCCAGCAGCTTGGGACAGACTGAAGCTTTCTTT.

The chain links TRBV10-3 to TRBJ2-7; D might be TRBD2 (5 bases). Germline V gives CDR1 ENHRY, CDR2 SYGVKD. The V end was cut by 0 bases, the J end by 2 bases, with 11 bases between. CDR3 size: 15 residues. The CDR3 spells CAISESGSLTYEQYF. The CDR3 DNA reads TGTGCCATCAGTGAGTCAGGGAGCTTAACCTACGAGCAGTACTTC.

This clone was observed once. CDR3: CASSQSGAEQYF. The CDR3 DNA sequence: TGCGCCAGCAGCCAAAGCGGGGCCGAGCAGTACTTC. The chain carries TRBV5-1 and TRBJ2-7; 7 bases map to TRBD2. CDR3 length: 12 amino acids. J gave up 6 bases and V 4 bases, and 4 bases lay outside the gene matches. Germline V gives CDR1 SGHRS, CDR2 YFSETQ.